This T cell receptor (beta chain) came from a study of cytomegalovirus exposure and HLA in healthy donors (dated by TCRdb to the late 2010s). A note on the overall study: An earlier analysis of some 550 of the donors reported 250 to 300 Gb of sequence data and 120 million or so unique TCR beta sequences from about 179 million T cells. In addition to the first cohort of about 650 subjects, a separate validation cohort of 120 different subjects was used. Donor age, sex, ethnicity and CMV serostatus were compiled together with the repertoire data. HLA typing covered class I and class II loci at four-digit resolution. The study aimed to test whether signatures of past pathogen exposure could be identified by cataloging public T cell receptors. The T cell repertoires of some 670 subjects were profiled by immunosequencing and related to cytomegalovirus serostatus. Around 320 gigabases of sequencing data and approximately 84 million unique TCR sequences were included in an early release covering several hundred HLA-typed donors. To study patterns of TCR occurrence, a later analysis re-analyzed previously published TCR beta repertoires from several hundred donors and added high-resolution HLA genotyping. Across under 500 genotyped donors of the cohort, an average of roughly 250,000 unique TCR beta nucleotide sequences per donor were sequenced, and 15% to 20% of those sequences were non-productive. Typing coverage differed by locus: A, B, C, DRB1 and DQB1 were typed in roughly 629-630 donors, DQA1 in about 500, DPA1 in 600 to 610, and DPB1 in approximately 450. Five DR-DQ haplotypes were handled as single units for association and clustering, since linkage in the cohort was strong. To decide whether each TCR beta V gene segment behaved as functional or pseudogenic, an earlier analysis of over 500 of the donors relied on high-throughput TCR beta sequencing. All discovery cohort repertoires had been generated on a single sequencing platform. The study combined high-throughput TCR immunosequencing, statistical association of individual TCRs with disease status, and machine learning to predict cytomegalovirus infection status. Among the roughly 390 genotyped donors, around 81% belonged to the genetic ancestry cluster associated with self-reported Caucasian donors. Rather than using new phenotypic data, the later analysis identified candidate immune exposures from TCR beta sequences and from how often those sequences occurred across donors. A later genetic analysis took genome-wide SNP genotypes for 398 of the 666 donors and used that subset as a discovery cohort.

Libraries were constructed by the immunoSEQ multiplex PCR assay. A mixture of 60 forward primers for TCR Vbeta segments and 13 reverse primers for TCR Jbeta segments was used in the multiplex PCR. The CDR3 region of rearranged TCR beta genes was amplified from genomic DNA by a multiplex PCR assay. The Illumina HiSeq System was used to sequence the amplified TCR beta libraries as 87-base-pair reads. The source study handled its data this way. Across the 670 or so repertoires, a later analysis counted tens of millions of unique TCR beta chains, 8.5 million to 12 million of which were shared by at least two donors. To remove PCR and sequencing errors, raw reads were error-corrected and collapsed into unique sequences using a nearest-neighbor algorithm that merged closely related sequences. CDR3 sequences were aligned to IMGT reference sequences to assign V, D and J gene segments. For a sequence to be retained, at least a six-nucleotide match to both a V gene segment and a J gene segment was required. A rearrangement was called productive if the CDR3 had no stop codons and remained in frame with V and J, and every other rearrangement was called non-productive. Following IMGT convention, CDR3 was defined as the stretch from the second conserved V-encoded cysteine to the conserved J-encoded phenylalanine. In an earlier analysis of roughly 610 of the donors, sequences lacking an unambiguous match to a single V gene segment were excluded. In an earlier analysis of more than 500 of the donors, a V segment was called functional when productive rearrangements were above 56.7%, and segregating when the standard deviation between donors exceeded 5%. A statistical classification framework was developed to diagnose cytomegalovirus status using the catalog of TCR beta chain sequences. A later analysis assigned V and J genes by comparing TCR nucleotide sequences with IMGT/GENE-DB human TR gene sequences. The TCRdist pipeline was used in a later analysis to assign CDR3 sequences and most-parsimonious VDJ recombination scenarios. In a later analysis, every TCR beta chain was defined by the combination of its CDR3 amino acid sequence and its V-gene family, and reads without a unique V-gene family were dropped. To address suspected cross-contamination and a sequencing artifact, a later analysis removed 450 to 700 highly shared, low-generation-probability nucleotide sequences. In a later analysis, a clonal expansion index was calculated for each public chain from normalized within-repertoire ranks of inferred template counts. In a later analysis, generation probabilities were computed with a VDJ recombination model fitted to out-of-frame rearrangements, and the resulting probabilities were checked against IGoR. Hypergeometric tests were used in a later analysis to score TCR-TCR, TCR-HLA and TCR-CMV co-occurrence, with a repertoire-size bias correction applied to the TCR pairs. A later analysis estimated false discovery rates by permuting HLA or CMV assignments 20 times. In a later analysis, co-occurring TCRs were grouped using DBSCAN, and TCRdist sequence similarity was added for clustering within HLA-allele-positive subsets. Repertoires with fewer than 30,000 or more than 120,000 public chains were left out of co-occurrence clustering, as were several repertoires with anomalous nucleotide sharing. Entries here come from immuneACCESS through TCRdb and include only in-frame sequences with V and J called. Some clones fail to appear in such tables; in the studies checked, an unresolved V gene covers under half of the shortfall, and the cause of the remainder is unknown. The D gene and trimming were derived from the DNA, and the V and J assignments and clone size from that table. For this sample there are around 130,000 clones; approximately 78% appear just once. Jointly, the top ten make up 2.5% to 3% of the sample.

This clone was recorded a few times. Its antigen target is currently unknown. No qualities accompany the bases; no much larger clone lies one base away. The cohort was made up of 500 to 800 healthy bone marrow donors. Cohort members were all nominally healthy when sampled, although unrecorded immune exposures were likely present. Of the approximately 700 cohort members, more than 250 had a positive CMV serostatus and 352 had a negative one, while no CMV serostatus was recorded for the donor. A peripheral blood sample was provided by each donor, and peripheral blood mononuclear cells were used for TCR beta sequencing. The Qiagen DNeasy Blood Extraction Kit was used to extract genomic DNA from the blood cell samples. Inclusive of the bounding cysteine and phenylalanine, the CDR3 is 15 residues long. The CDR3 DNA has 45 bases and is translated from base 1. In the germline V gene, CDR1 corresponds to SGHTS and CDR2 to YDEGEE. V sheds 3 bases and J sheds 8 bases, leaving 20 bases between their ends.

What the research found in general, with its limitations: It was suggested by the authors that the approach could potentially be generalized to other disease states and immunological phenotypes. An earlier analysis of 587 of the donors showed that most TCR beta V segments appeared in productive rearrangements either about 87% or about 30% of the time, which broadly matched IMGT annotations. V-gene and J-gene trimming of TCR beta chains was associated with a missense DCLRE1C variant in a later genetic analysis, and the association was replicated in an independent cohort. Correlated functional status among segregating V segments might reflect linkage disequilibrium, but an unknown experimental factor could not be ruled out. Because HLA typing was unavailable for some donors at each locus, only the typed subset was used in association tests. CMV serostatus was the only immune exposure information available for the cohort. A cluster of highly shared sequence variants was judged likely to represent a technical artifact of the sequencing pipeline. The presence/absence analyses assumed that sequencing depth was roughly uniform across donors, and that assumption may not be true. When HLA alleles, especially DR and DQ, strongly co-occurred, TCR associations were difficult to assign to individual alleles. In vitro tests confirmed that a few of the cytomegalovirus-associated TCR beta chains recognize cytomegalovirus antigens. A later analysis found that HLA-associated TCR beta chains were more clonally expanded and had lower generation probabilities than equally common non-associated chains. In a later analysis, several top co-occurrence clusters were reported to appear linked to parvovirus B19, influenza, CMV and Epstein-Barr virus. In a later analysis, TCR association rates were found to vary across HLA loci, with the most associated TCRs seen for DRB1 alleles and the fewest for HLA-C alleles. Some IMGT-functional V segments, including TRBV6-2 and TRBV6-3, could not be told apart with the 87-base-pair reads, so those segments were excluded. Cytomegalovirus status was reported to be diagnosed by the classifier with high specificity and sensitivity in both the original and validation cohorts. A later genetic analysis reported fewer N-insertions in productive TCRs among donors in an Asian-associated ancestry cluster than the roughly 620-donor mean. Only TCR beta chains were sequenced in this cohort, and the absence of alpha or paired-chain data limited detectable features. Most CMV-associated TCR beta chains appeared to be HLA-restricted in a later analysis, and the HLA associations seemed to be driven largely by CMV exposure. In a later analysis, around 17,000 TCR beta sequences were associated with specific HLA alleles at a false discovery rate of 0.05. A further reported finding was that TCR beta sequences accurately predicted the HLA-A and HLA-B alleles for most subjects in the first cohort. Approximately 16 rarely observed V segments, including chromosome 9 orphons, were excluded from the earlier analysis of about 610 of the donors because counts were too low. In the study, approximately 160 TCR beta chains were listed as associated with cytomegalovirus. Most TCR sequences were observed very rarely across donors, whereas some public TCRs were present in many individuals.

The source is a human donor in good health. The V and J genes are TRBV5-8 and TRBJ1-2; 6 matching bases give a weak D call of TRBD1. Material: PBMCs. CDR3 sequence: CASSSPRTELGGYTF. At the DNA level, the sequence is TGTGCCAGCAGCTCCCCCCGGACAGAATTGGGGGGCTACACCTTC.